These T cell receptor beta chains were read from a single sample in a study of blood T cell repertoires in COVID-19. Sequencing was performed with immunoSEQ multiplex PCR; in TCRdb, only in-frame clones are kept and a portion is missing. The sample carries about 200,000 clones, about 76% recorded once. Sequenced input: peripheral blood. Receptors originate from a woman aged 40 to 50 with COVID-19, enrolled during active disease. Both conserved end residues are part of each CDR3. Fields, in order: V gene, D gene, clone size, J gene, CDR3 protein, CDR3 DNA. A D gene is named only where the DNA matches it firmly. Not all rows give a size; the values are once, few, many and, for expanded clones, a class.

v_gene: TRBV9
d_gene: NA
abundance: NA
j_gene: TRBJ2-2
CDR3aa: CASSVGQEGAGELFF
CDR3nt: TGTGCCAGCAGCGTAGGACAGGAAGGAGCCGGGGAGCTGTTTTTT

v_gene: TRBV2
d_gene: NA
abundance: NA
j_gene: TRBJ1-1
CDR3aa: CATARQNTEAFF
CDR3nt: TGTGCCACCGCAAGACAGAACACTGAAGCTTTCTTT

v_gene: TRBV5-1
d_gene: TRBD1
abundance: NA
j_gene: TRBJ1-6
CDR3aa: CASSSGTGRLEILSPLHF
CDR3nt: TGCGCCAGCAGCTCCGGGACAGGGAGGCTCGAGATTTTATCACCCCTCCACTTT

v_gene: TRBV30
d_gene: NA
abundance: once
j_gene: TRBJ1-2
CDR3aa: CAWSVGSFGRPDYGYTF
CDR3nt: TGTGCCTGGAGTGTGGGTAGCTTCGGGAGGCCGGACTATGGCTACACCTTC

v_gene: TRBV24-1
d_gene: TRBD2
abundance: NA
j_gene: TRBJ2-1
CDR3aa: CATSDGTSGSAQEQFF
CDR3nt: TGTGCCACCAGTGATGGGACTAGCGGGAGTGCCCAGGAGCAGTTCTTC

v_gene: TRBV5-5
d_gene: NA
abundance: NA
j_gene: TRBJ2-7
CDR3aa: CASSLYSHRDEQYF
CDR3nt: TGTGCCAGCAGCTTGTATTCGCACAGGGACGAGCAGTACTTC

v_gene: TRBV29-1
d_gene: NA
abundance: NA
j_gene: TRBJ1-5
CDR3aa: CSVALGVNQPQHF
CDR3nt: TGCAGCGTTGCTCTCGGGGTTAATCAGCCCCAGCATTTT

v_gene: TRBV7-6
d_gene: NA
abundance: NA
j_gene: TRBJ2-3
CDR3aa: CASSLVTGGYSGRSADTQYF
CDR3nt: TGTGCCAGCAGCTTAGTAACAGGGGGCTACAGCGGGAGGAGTGCAGATACGCAGTATTTT

v_gene: TRBV30
d_gene: NA
abundance: NA
j_gene: TRBJ2-5
CDR3aa: CAWSSGWGETQYF
CDR3nt: TGTGCCTGGAGTTCGGGGTGGGGAGAGACCCAGTACTTC

v_gene: TRBV19
d_gene: TRBD2
abundance: NA
j_gene: TRBJ2-3
CDR3aa: CASSMDGGVTDTQYF
CDR3nt: TGTGCCAGTAGTATGGACGGGGGGGTCACAGATACGCAGTATTTT

v_gene: TRBV7-8
d_gene: TRBD1
abundance: NA
j_gene: TRBJ2-3
CDR3aa: CASSSPTGVTDTQYF
CDR3nt: TGTGCCAGCAGCTCACCGACAGGGGTAACAGATACGCAGTATTTT

v_gene: TRBV2
d_gene: TRBD1
abundance: few
j_gene: TRBJ1-4
CDR3aa: CASAGTGHRKLFF
CDR3nt: TGTGCCAGCGCCGGGACAGGGCACAGAAAACTGTTTTTT

v_gene: TRBV9
d_gene: TRBD2
abundance: NA
j_gene: TRBJ2-3
CDR3aa: CASSPRGGAWTDTQYF
CDR3nt: TGTGCCAGCAGCCCACGGGGGGGGGCGTGGACAGATACGCAGTATTTT

v_gene: TRBV18
d_gene: NA
abundance: NA
j_gene: TRBJ1-2
CDR3aa: CASSPNEYLHYGYTF
CDR3nt: TGTGCCAGCTCACCAAACGAGTACCTACACTATGGCTACACCTTC

v_gene: TRBV7-8
d_gene: NA
abundance: NA
j_gene: TRBJ2-7
CDR3aa: CASSLGAIYEQYF
CDR3nt: TGTGCCTCCAGCTTAGGCGCGATCTACGAGCAGTACTTC

v_gene: TRBV4-3
d_gene: TRBD1
abundance: NA
j_gene: TRBJ2-2
CDR3aa: CASSQEQGTGELFF
CDR3nt: TGCGCCAGCAGCCAAGAACAGGGGACCGGGGAGCTGTTTTTT

v_gene: TRBV13
d_gene: NA
abundance: NA
j_gene: TRBJ1-1
CDR3aa: CASSLTQNTEAFF
CDR3nt: TGTGCCAGCAGCTTAACACAGAACACTGAAGCTTTCTTT

v_gene: TRBV29-1
d_gene: NA
abundance: NA
j_gene: TRBJ2-5
CDR3aa: CSVESGVETQYF
CDR3nt: TGCAGCGTTGAGTCAGGTGTGGAGACCCAGTACTTC

v_gene: TRBV24-1
d_gene: NA
abundance: NA
j_gene: TRBJ1-1
CDR3aa: CAGRGGLNTEAFF
CDR3nt: TGTGCCGGCCGAGGCGGCCTGAACACTGAAGCTTTCTTT

v_gene: TRBV29-1
d_gene: TRBD1
abundance: NA
j_gene: TRBJ1-1
CDR3aa: CSVGQANTEAFF
CDR3nt: TGCAGCGTAGGACAGGCGAACACTGAAGCTTTCTTT

v_gene: TRBV7-2
d_gene: NA
abundance: NA
j_gene: TRBJ1-5
CDR3aa: CASSLLGGSNQPQHF
CDR3nt: TGTGCCAGCAGCCTCCTGGGGGGTAGCAATCAGCCCCAGCATTTT

v_gene: TRBV9
d_gene: TRBD2
abundance: NA
j_gene: TRBJ2-1
CDR3aa: CASSVFEAGVQFF
CDR3nt: TGTGCCAGCAGCGTATTCGAAGCGGGGGTCCAGTTCTTC

v_gene: TRBV5-1
d_gene: TRBD2
abundance: few
j_gene: TRBJ2-1
CDR3aa: CASSLVLSSGRGQPRKDNEQFF
CDR3nt: TGCGCCAGCAGCTTGGTGTTGTCTAGCGGGAGAGGCCAACCCAGAAAGGACAATGAGCAGTTCTTC

v_gene: TRBV7-2
d_gene: TRBD1
abundance: NA
j_gene: TRBJ1-5
CDR3aa: CASSLVPGTGYQPQHF
CDR3nt: TGTGCCAGCAGCTTAGTCCCCGGGACAGGTTATCAGCCCCAGCATTTT

v_gene: TRBV7-8
d_gene: NA
abundance: NA
j_gene: TRBJ1-2
CDR3aa: CASSLGVTGTYGYTF
CDR3nt: TGTGCCAGCAGCTTGGGGGTTACAGGGACCTATGGCTACACCTTC

v_gene: TRBV6-4
d_gene: NA
abundance: NA
j_gene: TRBJ2-2
CDR3aa: CASSAQGSGELFF
CDR3nt: TGTGCCAGCAGTGCGCAGGGGAGCGGGGAGCTGTTTTTT

v_gene: TRBV10-3
d_gene: TRBD2
abundance: NA
j_gene: TRBJ2-4
CDR3aa: CAISDGAGGTKNIQYF
CDR3nt: TGTGCCATCAGTGACGGAGCGGGAGGAACCAAAAACATTCAGTACTTC

v_gene: TRBV9
d_gene: TRBD1
abundance: NA
j_gene: TRBJ1-1
CDR3aa: CASSDSSGTGRTFF
CDR3nt: TGTGCCAGCAGCGACTCAAGTGGGACAGGGCGGACTTTCTTT

v_gene: TRBV2
d_gene: NA
abundance: NA
j_gene: TRBJ1-2
CDR3aa: CASTPTTALYGYTF
CDR3nt: TGTGCCAGCACCCCCACGACAGCCTTATATGGCTACACCTTC

v_gene: TRBV27
d_gene: NA
abundance: NA
j_gene: TRBJ1-1
CDR3aa: CASRRNTEAFF
CDR3nt: TGTGCCAGCAGGAGGAACACTGAAGCTTTCTTT

v_gene: TRBV21-1
d_gene: NA
abundance: once
j_gene: TRBJ2-2
CDR3aa: CASSRETGSSNTGELFF
CDR3nt: TGTGCCAGCAGCAGAGAGACAGGGTCCTCAAACACCGGGGAGCTGTTTTTT

v_gene: TRBV7-6
d_gene: TRBD2
abundance: NA
j_gene: TRBJ2-1
CDR3aa: CASSLSAGGSDNEQFF
CDR3nt: TGTGCCAGCAGCTTATCCGCGGGAGGTTCTGACAATGAGCAGTTCTTC

v_gene: TRBV15
d_gene: NA
abundance: few
j_gene: TRBJ2-2
CDR3aa: CATSVINIGAGELFF
CDR3nt: TGTGCCACCAGCGTAATCAATATCGGGGCCGGGGAGCTGTTTTTT

v_gene: TRBV18
d_gene: TRBD1
abundance: NA
j_gene: TRBJ1-2
CDR3aa: CASRITGAYGYTF
CDR3nt: TGTGCCAGCCGCATTACAGGGGCGTACGGCTACACCTTC

v_gene: TRBV10-3
d_gene: NA
abundance: NA
j_gene: TRBJ2-2
CDR3aa: CAISESPAGDTGELFF
CDR3nt: TGTGCCATCAGTGAGTCGCCAGCGGGCGACACCGGGGAGCTGTTTTTT

v_gene: TRBV30
d_gene: NA
abundance: NA
j_gene: TRBJ2-5
CDR3aa: CAWSPTLAYQETQYF
CDR3nt: TGTGCCTGGAGCCCGACTCTAGCGTACCAAGAGACCCAGTACTTC

v_gene: TRBV7-2
d_gene: TRBD2
abundance: NA
j_gene: TRBJ2-7
CDR3aa: CASSSTSGPPYEQYF
CDR3nt: TGTGCCAGCAGCTCTACTAGCGGACCTCCCTACGAGCAGTACTTC

v_gene: TRBV4-2
d_gene: TRBD1
abundance: NA
j_gene: TRBJ1-1
CDR3aa: CASSQADRGQNTEAFF
CDR3nt: TGTGCCAGCAGCCAAGCGGACAGGGGCCAGAACACTGAAGCTTTCTTT

v_gene: TRBV7-3
d_gene: NA
abundance: NA
j_gene: TRBJ2-2
CDR3aa: CASSLGTPNTGELFF
CDR3nt: TGTGCCAGCAGCTTAGGGACACCGAACACCGGGGAGCTGTTTTTT

v_gene: TRBV3-1/TRBV3-2
d_gene: NA
abundance: NA
j_gene: TRBJ1-3
CDR3aa: CASSQVGQPNTIYF
CDR3nt: TGTGCCAGCAGCCAAGTCGGACAGCCCAACACCATATATTTT

v_gene: TRBV5-1
d_gene: NA
abundance: many
j_gene: TRBJ2-7
CDR3aa: CASSSDPAGGFGEQYF
CDR3nt: TGCGCCAGCAGCTCCGATCCCGCAGGGGGGTTCGGCGAGCAGTACTTC

v_gene: TRBV4-1
d_gene: NA
abundance: once
j_gene: TRBJ2-7
CDR3aa: CASSQENWRGNYEQYF
CDR3nt: TGCGCCAGCAGCCAAGAGAACTGGAGGGGCAACTACGAGCAGTACTTC